Reported below is one T cell receptor (beta chain). This specimen belongs to a study of vaccination and CD4 T cells after COVID-19. Overall study: Between diagnosis and the drawing of post-COVID samples lay a median roughly 91 days (range 35 to 161). Post-vaccination specimens were collected at a median of about 68 days following dose two (range 14 to 241).

One entry per CDR3 protein, called by TCRdb with MiXCR from the PCR reads. The data hold around 16,000 distinct CDR3 sequences, with around 69% observed a single time. CDR1 is MNHEY and CDR2 is SVGEGT in the germline V gene. This CDR3 is built from 14 residues. Trimming stripped 7 bases from V and 7 bases from J, with 14 bases between. Here the sequenced sample was CD4+ T cells from blood, taken after SARS-CoV-2 vaccination. The gene calls are TRBV6-2 or TRBV6-3 and TRBJ1-6; weak D call: TRBD1 (6 bases). The clonotype was recovered from a human donor who had recovered from COVID-19. CDR3 in DNA: TGTGCCAGCAACCGCGGGCAGGGGAATTCACCCCTCCACTTT. Encoded protein: CASNRGQGNSPLHF.